The next 18 T cell receptor beta chains were all read from a single sample in a study of control samples from healthy donors and cancer patients. The table came from immunoSEQ multiplex PCR; TCRdb's copy has only in-frame clones and leaves some out. Altogether approximately 150,000 clones are present, roughly 93% being singletons, with the ten largest covering roughly 5.5%. Sequencing was performed on blood. The receptors originated from a man aged 18-30 years in good health.

The genes are TRBV14 and TRBJ2-1, with TRBD2 matching over 7 bases. V was pared by 4 bases and J by 4 bases, with 1 base of the junction left unmatched. Germline V gene lookup returns CDR1 SGHDN and CDR2 FVKESK. There are 13 residues in the CDR3. The CDR3 DNA sequence: TGTGCCAGCAGCCTGGGACTATACAATGAGCAGTTCTTC. Translation gives CASSLGLYNEQFF.

CDR3 bases: TGTGCCAGTAGTCCGAGACTAGCGGGTCTCCTCAATGAGCAGTTCTTC. Translating it yields CASSPRLAGLLNEQFF. The V call is TRBV19, the J call TRBJ2-1, with 10 positions matching TRBD2. Germline V lookup: CDR1 LNHDA, CDR2 SQIVND (reference sequence). Trimming cost V 5 bases and J 6 bases; bases outside gene matches: 10. The length of the CDR3 is 16 residues. Full variable domain (missing parts from reference TRBV19 and TRBJ2-1): DGGITQSPKYLFRKEGQNVTLSCEQNLNHDAMYWYRQDPGQGLRLIYYSQIVNDFQKGDIAEGYSVSREKKESFPLTVTSAQKNPTAFYLCASSPRLAGLLNEQFFGPGTRLTVL.

This sequence joins TRBV24-1 and TRBJ2-1; TRBD2 is a possible D gene (6 bases). In germline, CDR1 is KGHDR, CDR2 SFDVKD. CDR3 size: 13 residues. V was trimmed by 6 bases and J by 2 bases, leaving 7 bases between them. Written as DNA, the CDR3 is TGTGCCACCAGTAGGACTACCTACAATGAGCAGTTCTTC. Amino acids: CATSRTTYNEQFF.

The rearrangement links TRBV7-9 to TRBJ1-6; the D is unclear. The V gene's germline CDR1 is SEHNR and CDR2 FQNEAQ (reference sequence). V lost 1 base to trimming and J lost 10 bases, with 8 bases between them. The CDR3 length is 13 residues. The DNA of the CDR3 is TGTGCCAGCAGCTTAGAGCGCGGGTCACCCCTCCACTTT. Its translation: CASSLERGSPLHF.

The V and J genes are TRBV29-1 and TRBJ2-2; 15 positions agree with TRBD2. This CDR3 is built from 16 residues. Looked up from germline, CDR1 is SQVTM and CDR2 is ANQGSEA. After removal of 6 bases from V and 3 bases from J, the junction contained 5 bases not matched to a gene. The chain's CDR3 is CSVGLAGGPYTGELFF. In DNA, the CDR3 is TGCAGCGTCGGACTAGCGGGAGGGCCGTACACCGGGGAGCTGTTTTTT.

The rearrangement joins TRBV24-1 to TRBJ1-1; unclear D gene. Per the germline V gene, CDR1 is KGHDR and CDR2 is SFDVKD. Trimming took 0 bases from V and 7 from J, leaving 8 bases between them. CDR3 length: 13 residues. CDR3 sequence: CATSDLGHSEAFF. The CDR3 nucleotides are TGTGCCACCAGTGATTTGGGGCATAGTGAAGCTTTCTTT.

The table lists this clone with a count of one. The chain recombines TRBV27 with TRBJ2-4; 7 bases align to TRBD2. V lost 6 bases and J lost 6; bases outside the gene matches: 5. CDR1 and CDR2 (germline): MNHEY, SMNVEV (reference sequence). CDR3 size: 13 residues. CDR3 sequence reads: CASRSTGGNIQYF. CDR3 in DNA: TGTGCCAGCAGAAGCACGGGGGGAAACATTCAGTACTTC.

The chain is built from TRBV7-2 and TRBJ2-5, with 9 bases fitting TRBD2. The CDR3 loop spans 16 amino acids. Germline CDR1 and CDR2: SGHTA and FQGNSA. The junction had 10 bases not matched to a gene; V was cut back by 2 bases and J by 6 bases. The CDR3 loop is CASSLIGGRASQTQYF. In nucleotides, the CDR3 is TGTGCCAGCAGCTTAATCGGCGGGAGGGCCTCTCAGACCCAGTACTTC.

This clone was recorded only once. The rearrangement joins TRBV3-1 (or the pseudogene TRBV3-2) to TRBJ1-2, with D unresolved. This CDR3 has 14 amino acids. Looked up from germline, CDR1 is LGHDT and CDR2 is YNNKEL (reference sequence). Trimming shortened V by 1 base and J by 5 bases, and 11 bases separated the two germline ends. DNA of the CDR3: TGTGCCAGCAGCCAAGGGACGGAGACTTATGGCTACACCTTC. It translates to CASSQGTETYGYTF.

V and J are TRBV11-2 and TRBJ2-3; maybe TRBD1 (6 bases). This CDR3 has 16 amino acids. V dropped 5 bases and J dropped 3 bases, with 18 bases sitting between them. Germline V gene sequence: CDR1 SGHAT, CDR2 FQNNGV. The CDR3 DNA is TGTGCCAGCAGCCGCGGCGCGGCAGGGGATACAGATACGCAGTATTTT. It specifies CASSRGAAGDTDTQYF.

The rearrangement uses TRBV25-1 and TRBJ1-6; D is undetermined. This CDR3 contains 14 residues. V was pared by 8 bases and J by 6 bases, with 14 bases between. Germline-derived CDR1 and CDR2 are MGHDK and SYGVNS. This CDR3 reads CASSWSGFNSPLHF. DNA for the CDR3: TGTGCCAGCTCATGGTCGGGGTTTAATTCACCCCTCCACTTT.

The rearrangement links TRBV11-1 to TRBJ2-5; the D call may be TRBD1 or TRBD2 (5 bases each). The CDR3 has 14 residues. Germline V gene data show CDR1 as SGHAT and CDR2 as FQDESV (reference sequence). Trimming cost V 5 bases and J 3 bases, with 13 bases left between them. The CDR3 here is CASSARDVKETQYF. As DNA, the CDR3 is TGTGCCAGCAGCGCCCGGGACGTTAAAGAGACCCAGTACTTC.

The genes are TRBV6-1 and TRBJ2-4; possible D gene TRBD1, 6 bases. The V end lost 2 bases, the J end lost 7 bases, and 21 bases lay between the germline ends. The CDR3 is 17 amino acids. Germline-derived CDR1 and CDR2 are MNHNS and SASEGT. CDR3 region: CASSENPKNTGWNIQYF. As DNA, the CDR3 is TGTGCCAGCAGTGAAAATCCCAAAAACACAGGGTGGAACATTCAGTACTTC.

The rearrangement links TRBV5-6 to TRBJ1-5; D uncertain. This CDR3 comprises 16 residues. CDR1 SGHDT and CDR2 YYEEEE come from the germline V gene. Deletions cut 0 bases from V and 0 bases from J, with 10 bases between. The CDR3 DNA reads as TGTGCCAGCAGCTTGGAAGGGCCGAATAGCAATCAGCCCCAGCATTTT. Translating it yields CASSLEGPNSNQPQHF. The full variable domain, rest sourced from reference TRBV5-6 and TRBJ1-5, is DAGVTQSPTHLIKTRGQQVTLRCSPKSGHDTVSWYQQALGQGPQFIFQYYEEEERQRGNFPDRFSGHQFPNYSSELNVNALLLGDSALYLCASSLEGPNSNQPQHFGDGTRLSIL.

The chain carries TRBV18 and TRBJ2-1; D is unclear. Per the germline V gene, CDR1 is KGHSH and CDR2 is LQKENI. Trimming took off 0 bases at V and 6 bases at J, with 12 bases between the two ends. The CDR3 sequence is 15 residues long. CDR3 region: CASSPPVTVVNEQFF. CDR3 DNA sequence: TGTGCCAGCTCACCACCGGTAACAGTTGTCAATGAGCAGTTCTTC.

The chain links TRBV6-5 to TRBJ2-1; no clear D. CDR3 length equals 10 residues. V was clipped by 8 bases and J by 4 bases, with 3 bases between them. CDR1 and CDR2 (germline): MNHEY, SVGAGI. In nucleotides, the CDR3 is TGTGCCAGCGGGTACAATGAGCAGTTCTTC. Residues: CASGYNEQFF.

The chain has TRBV7-8 and TRBJ1-3; TRBD1 might be the D (6 bases). The V and J ends lost 2 bases and 3 bases respectively, with 11 bases between them. CDR3 length equals 15 residues. Germline V gene sequence: CDR1 SGHVS, CDR2 FQNEAQ. The CDR3 loop is CASSLFTGYGNTIYF. CDR3 bases: TGTGCCAGCAGCTTATTTACAGGGTATGGAAACACCATATATTTT.

The J gene is TRBJ1-5, the V gene TRBV2, with TRBD1 identical over 8 bases. In germline, CDR1 is SNHLY, CDR2 FYNNEI. This CDR3 is 16 amino acids long. J gave up 5 bases and V 6 bases, and 12 bases lay outside the gene matches. Here the CDR3 reads CASSPTRQGMDQPQHF. The CDR3 bases are TGTGCCAGCAGCCCAACTCGACAGGGGATGGATCAGCCCCAGCATTTT.